The clone carrying this T cell receptor (beta chain) appeared once. Its antigen is unidentified. It was about 9.4 milliliters of peripheral blood that were drawn from each donor. V shed 6 bases, J shed 9 bases, and the junction held 8 bases outside the gene matches. This CDR3 has 12 amino acids. Then a second PCR, running roughly 7 to 11 cycles, was carried out with a sample-barcoded 5' primer and a J-beta primer mix. One entry per CDR3 protein, called by TCRdb with MiXCR from the 5' RACE reads. This table has more than 800,000 distinct CDR3 sequences, around 26% appearing once. This record belongs to a study of blood T cells in healthy people across ages. The study's findings and limits: Among T cells, TCR beta diversity per million cells dropped roughly linearly as age rose.

V and J are TRBV12-3 or TRBV12-4 and TRBJ2-7, with 7 bases that match TRBD2. The TCR sequence derives from an elderly woman in good health. Sample: blood. The CDR3 is CASSLGSGGQYF. DNA of the CDR3: TGTGCCAGCAGCCTGGGGTCGGGGGGGCAGTACTTC.